Below, 23 T cell receptor beta chains from the same sample are listed, as sequenced in a study of T cell repertoires in cytomegalovirus infection. TCRdb fed the reads into MiXCR, producing one record per CDR3 protein. The data contain 310,000 or so distinct CDR3 sequences, 25% of them seen just once; the ten biggest clones take up about an eighth. These receptors lack a known antigen. Here the sequenced sample was cultured PBMCs, taken from culture after CMV antigen stimulation. These receptors originate from a human donor in good health (CMV status not recorded). Some clones in this sample may be carry-over from other donors' samples.

V usage is TRBV6-2 or TRBV6-3 and J usage is TRBJ1-2, with TRBD1 as a possible D gene (5 bases). CDR1 and CDR2 (germline): MNHEY, SVGEGT. V lost 7 bases, J lost 7 bases, and 19 bases lay in between. The length of the CDR3 is 14 residues. The chain's CDR3 is CASTYSTVNRGYTF. In nucleotides, the CDR3 is TGTGCCAGCACTTATTCGACAGTGAATCGTGGCTACACCTTC.

The genes are TRBV28 and TRBJ2-5, with unresolved D. The ends were cut back, 6 bases at V and 7 bases at J, with 12 bases in the middle. This CDR3 region has 12 residues. Germline assignment: CDR1 MDHEN and CDR2 SYDVKM. CDR3 nucleotide sequence: TGTGCCAGCAGCCCTTCAATTCGGACCCAGTACTTC. It is translated as CASSPSIRTQYF.

This clonotype was counted a few times. This chain joins TRBV18 and TRBJ2-6; 7 positions match TRBD1. The CDR3 loop spans 16 amino acids. Germline assignment: CDR1 KGHSH and CDR2 LQKENI. V lost 3 bases, J lost 0 bases, and 2 bases stayed unmatched. CDR3 sequence reads: CASSPNRGSGANVLTF. CDR3 DNA sequence: TGTGCCAGCTCACCCAACAGGGGCTCTGGGGCCAACGTCCTGACTTTC.

This clonotype showed up just a few times. This chain uses TRBV6-6 with TRBJ1-1, with unresolved D. CDR1 MNHNY and CDR2 SVGAGI come from the germline V gene (reference sequence). V lost 5 bases, J lost 3 bases, and 10 bases lay in between. The CDR3 sequence is 13 residues long. DNA of the CDR3: TGTGCCAGCAGTCTTACCGAGGACACTGAAGCTTTCTTT. This translates into CASSLTEDTEAFF.

J is TRBJ2-7 and V is TRBV7-9; D is perhaps TRBD1 or TRBD2 (5 bases each). The CDR3 covers 14 residues. CDR1 and CDR2 from the germline V gene are SEHNR and FQNEAQ (reference sequence). V lost 5 bases and J lost 6, with 17 bases in between. In DNA form, the CDR3 reads TGTGCCAGCAGCCCCGGGGTCGGGACGGGCGAGCAGTACGTC. Its protein is CASSPGVGTGEQYV.

This chain links TRBV20-1 with TRBJ2-5, with D unresolved. The CDR3 contains 15 residues. CDR1 and CDR2 from the germline V gene are DFQATT and SNEGSKA (reference sequence). The germline V and J ends were trimmed by 2 bases and 2 bases, with 15 bases remaining between them. CDR3 amino acids: CSARLRQNSQETQYF. In nucleotides, the CDR3 is TGCAGTGCTAGACTACGGCAAAACTCTCAAGAGACCCAGTACTTC.

V and J are TRBV5-6 and TRBJ2-3; D uncertain. The germline V gene encodes CDR1 SGHDT and CDR2 YYEEEE. This CDR3 contains 13 residues. V gave up 4 bases and J gave up 10 bases, with 16 bases separating them. The CDR3 DNA sequence: TGTGCCAGCAGCCCGGACGGCCGGTTTGCGCAGTATTTT. Amino acids: CASSPDGRFAQYF.

This sequence joins TRBV28 and TRBJ1-6; weak D call: TRBD1 (6 bases). The V end lost 3 bases, the J end lost 8 bases, and 20 bases lay between the germline ends. This CDR3 spans 17 amino acids. Germline V CDR1 and CDR2: MDHEN, SYDVKM. The CDR3, as DNA: TGTGCCAGCAGTTTGCCCCGAACAGGGAGGGCGGATTCACCCCTCCACTTT. This translates into CASSLPRTGRADSPLHF.

The chain joins TRBV12-3 or TRBV12-4 to TRBJ1-2; TRBD1 is a possible D gene (5 bases). This CDR3 spans 13 amino acids. V was trimmed by 3 bases and J by 3 bases, leaving 8 bases between them. CDR3 coding DNA: TGTGCCAGCAGTTTGGGGGGGTACTATGGCTACACCTTC. It yields the protein CASSLGGYYGYTF.

This clonotype was counted once. The chain is built from TRBV12-3 or TRBV12-4 and TRBJ2-3; D call uncertain. Trimming took 6 bases from V and 5 from J, leaving 6 bases between them. There are 11 residues in the CDR3. CDR3: CASRSRDTQYF. The CDR3 DNA reads as TGTGCCAGCAGGTCTCGAGATACGCAGTATTTT.

V gene TRBV7-6 combines with J gene TRBJ2-3; D is possibly TRBD2 (6 bases). The germline gives CDR1 SGHVS, CDR2 FNYEAQ. V dropped 1 base and J dropped 2 bases, with 13 bases sitting between them. The CDR3 contains 16 residues. The DNA of the CDR3 is TGTGCCAGCAGCTTAGGGCAGGGAGGCCTCACAGATACGCAGTATTTT. Amino acid sequence: CASSLGQGGLTDTQYF.

This clonotype is a singleton in its sample. V gene TRBV20-1 combines with J gene TRBJ2-1; possibly TRBD2 for D (6 bases). The V end was cut by 2 bases, the J end by 3 bases, with 14 bases between. This CDR3 contains 15 residues. The germline gives CDR1 DFQATT, CDR2 SNEGSKA (reference sequence). The CDR3 nucleotides are TGCAGTGCTAGATCCGGGGGTAGTCGCTACAATGAGCAGTTCTTC. Encoded protein: CSARSGGSRYNEQFF.

The chain combines TRBV19 with TRBJ2-1; 9 bases line up with TRBD2. This CDR3 comprises 18 residues. In germline, CDR1 is LNHDA, CDR2 SQIVND (reference sequence). Trimming removed 0 bases from V and 4 bases from J; junction bases left unmatched: 10. This CDR3 is CASSIDRRLAGRYNEQFF. The CDR3 DNA follows: TGTGCCAGTAGTATAGATCGTCGGCTAGCGGGGAGATACAATGAGCAGTTCTTC. Supplemented by reference TRBV19 and TRBJ2-1, the full variable domain reads DGGITQSPKYLFRKEGQNVTLSCEQNLNHDAMYWYRQDPGQGLRLIYYSQIVNDFQKGDIAEGYSVSREKKESFPLTVTSAQKNPTAFYLCASSIDRRLAGRYNEQFFGPGTRLTVL.

V gene TRBV6-1 combines with J gene TRBJ2-1; weak D call: TRBD2 (6 bases). This CDR3 spans 15 amino acids. V was cut by 6 bases and J by 3 bases, with 15 bases left in between. CDR1 and CDR2 from the germline V gene are MNHNS and SASEGT. CDR3 sequence reads: CASSPGTLRYNEQFF. The CDR3, as DNA: TGTGCCAGCAGCCCCGGGACTCTGCGCTACAATGAGCAGTTCTTC.

CDR3 coding DNA: TGTGCCAGCAGTCCCGACAGGGGGCTCTACGAGCAGTACTTC. Its translation: CASSPDRGLYEQYF. The chain links TRBV28 to TRBJ2-7; 10 bases agree with TRBD1. The CDR3 loop spans 14 amino acids. Germline CDR1 is MDHEN and CDR2 is SYDVKM. J was trimmed by 3 bases and V by 5 bases; bases with no gene match: 4.

The rearrangement uses TRBV12-3 or TRBV12-4 and TRBJ1-5, with TRBD1 matching 8 bases. J was trimmed by 1 base and V by 3 bases; bases with no gene match: 2. This CDR3 has 15 amino acids. Here the CDR3 DNA reads TGTGCCAGCAGTTTCGGACAGGGAAGCAATCAGCCCCAGCATTTT. This gives the protein CASSFGQGSNQPQHF.

The rearrangement links TRBV11-2 to TRBJ2-5; possibly TRBD1 for D (6 bases). Per germline, CDR1 SGHAT and CDR2 FQNNGV. The V and J ends lost 5 bases and 4 bases respectively, with 17 bases between them. CDR3 size: 15 residues. The CDR3 reads CASSGRAGERETQYF. The CDR3 DNA reads TGTGCCAGCAGCGGGCGGGCAGGGGAGAGAGAGACCCAGTACTTC.

This chain joins TRBV7-2 and TRBJ2-2; the match to TRBD2 covers 13 bases. Per the germline V gene, CDR1 is SGHTA and CDR2 is FQGNSA. J lost 6 bases, V lost 6 bases, and 1 base had no gene match. There are 14 residues in the CDR3. DNA of the CDR3: TGTGCCAGCAGACTAGCGGGAGGGGCCGGGGAGCTGTTTTTT. Translation gives CASRLAGGAGELFF.

This clonotype was found many times. This chain uses TRBV7-2 with TRBJ2-5; TRBD1 matches at 9 bases. With 5 bases clipped from V and 5 bases from J, the junction kept 15 bases outside the gene matches. CDR1 is SGHTA, CDR2 FQGNSA, per germline. The CDR3 runs 17 residues. This chain's CDR3 is CASSARTYRGRLETQYF. The CDR3 DNA reads TGTGCCAGCAGCGCCCGCACTTACAGGGGGCGATTGGAGACCCAGTACTTC. Full variable domain (outside the CDR3, taken from reference TRBV7-2 and TRBJ2-5): GAGVSQSPSNKVTEKGKDVELRCDPISGHTALYWYRQSLGQGLEFLIYFQGNSAPDKSGLPSDRFSAERTGGSVSTLTIQRTQQEDSAVYLCASSARTYRGRLETQYFGPGTRLLVL.

This chain uses TRBV7-2 with TRBJ2-5; TRBD2 might be the D (5 bases). The ends were cut back, 6 bases at V and 4 bases at J, with 12 bases in the middle. Germline CDR1 SGHTA, CDR2 FQGNSA. This CDR3 region has 13 residues. CDR3 residues: CASRPGLVETQYF. For the CDR3, the DNA is TGTGCCAGCAGACCTGGACTCGTAGAGACCCAGTACTTC.

The rearrangement links TRBV20-1 to TRBJ2-3; D is uncertain. Per germline, CDR1 DFQATT and CDR2 SNEGSKA (reference sequence). Trimming took off 1 base at V and 2 bases at J, with 7 bases between the two ends. This CDR3 region has 13 residues. The CDR3 coding sequence is TGCAGTGCTAGAGCGGATACCACAGATACGCAGTATTTT. Translated, it gives CSARADTTDTQYF.

J is TRBJ2-3 and V is TRBV7-2; unclear D gene. The CDR3 covers 16 residues. Trimming removed 5 bases from V and 2 bases from J, with 17 bases in between. In germline, CDR1 is SGHTA, CDR2 FQGNSA. CDR3 residues: CASSLRPPSPTDTQYF. CDR3 DNA sequence: TGTGCCAGCAGCCTCCGTCCTCCCAGCCCCACAGATACGCAGTATTTT.

The rearrangement joins TRBV2 to TRBJ2-7, with unresolved D. V was pared by 6 bases and J by 4 bases, with 7 bases between. Germline CDR1 SNHLY, CDR2 FYNNEI. This CDR3 is built from 11 residues. In DNA form, the CDR3 reads TGTGCCAGCAGCGAGAAATACGAGCAGTACTTC. Its protein is CASSEKYEQYF.